The rows below give T cell receptor beta chains drawn from one sample of a study of control samples from healthy donors and cancer patients. Assay: immunoSEQ multiplex PCR; the TCRdb copy retains only in-frame clones and omits some. The repertoire has under 130,000 clones, roughly 85% of them found once; the top ten carry less than 15%. The material sequenced was blood. These receptors were collected from a woman between 45 and 65 years old in good health. Each CDR3 is given without its conserved first and last residue. Clone size is stated in some rows and not others, as once, few, many or a class when expanded.

>few|TRBJ2-2|TRBV15
ATLRQGARTGELF
>.|TRBJ1-3|TRBV6-6
ASSISDIADTIY
>.|TRBJ1-1|TRBV19
ASSKTGPQDPLTEAF
>few|TRBJ2-1|TRBV10-3
AISESRTGTLNEQF
>.|TRBJ1-3|TRBV7-8
ASSLGSKGIY
>once|TRBJ2-5|TRBV3-1/TRBV3-2
ASSLWASGETQY
>.|TRBJ2-1|TRBV24-1
ATNGENEQF
>.|TRBJ1-6|TRBV4-3
ASSQSHAGGNSPLH
>.|TRBJ2-1|TRBV6-2/TRBV6-3
ASSYPPQGAKQF
>.|TRBJ1-4|TRBV6-4
ARTGKRSTNEKLF
>.|TRBJ2-5|TRBV19
ASSPMVSLETQY
>many|TRBJ2-7|TRBV29-1
SASDRGAGEQY
>.|TRBJ2-1|TRBV2
ARVFTTGTDEQF
>.|TRBJ2-2|TRBV6-5
ASHRNTGELF
>.|TRBJ1-3|TRBV4-3
ASSQDFPSGNTIY
>.|TRBJ2-1|TRBV7-2
ASSRAGGPNEQF
>.|TRBJ1-5|TRBV27
ASSFAGGFNQPQH
>.|TRBJ1-6|TRBV4-3
ASSQLGQGFGSPLH
>.|TRBJ1-2|TRBV6-2/TRBV6-3
ASSYRGGGYT
>few|TRBJ1-1|TRBV7-8
ASSSKLGSMNTEAF
>few|TRBJ1-1|TRBV6-6
ASSGYITEAF
>.|TRBJ2-2|TRBV4-2
ASSQEFKGLAANTGELF
>.|TRBJ2-3|TRBV18
ASSWTALGGTDTQY
>.|TRBJ1-2|TRBV27
ASSLGRGVGGYT
>.|TRBJ2-1|TRBV5-1
ASSSGLATDEQF
>.|TRBJ2-1|TRBV7-2
ASSLVGSGRYNEQF
>.|TRBJ2-1|TRBV7-2
ASSSPSGLSYNEQF
>.|TRBJ2-7|TRBV10-3
AISPDRAHEQY
>.|TRBJ2-2|TRBV18
ASSPPVTGELF
>.|TRBJ1-1|TRBV10-3
ATLMGTEAF
>.|TRBJ1-1|TRBV3-1/TRBV3-2
ASSQEGLKAF
>.|TRBJ2-1|TRBV6-1
ASSEFRGVNNEQF
>once|TRBJ1-5|TRBV7-2
ASSLAGGNSNQPQH
>.|TRBJ2-2|TRBV19
ASTPRQGNTGELF
>.|TRBJ2-7|TRBV28
ASRVSPSLQEQY
>once|TRBJ2-2|TRBV27
ASSPTALAGGPTGELF
>few|TRBJ1-4|TRBV25-1
ASSARGIGKLF
>.|TRBJ1-3|TRBV28
ASRPDSTSGNTIY
>.|TRBJ1-4|TRBV9
ASSLTGTNEKLF
>.|TRBJ1-5|TRBV7-3
ASSLIVGQPQH
>once|TRBJ1-2|TRBV12-3/TRBV12-4
ASSLTGDRGYT
>few|TRBJ2-2|TRBV7-3
ASSSGQGIFTGELF
>.|TRBJ2-5|TRBV7-3
ASSLQGTQQETQY
>.|TRBJ2-3|TRBV19
ASSPSGGRTDTQY
>.|TRBJ1-4|TRBV6-5
ATRQSGDEKLF
>few|TRBJ2-2|TRBV7-9
ASSLGGTNTGELF
>.|TRBJ2-7|TRBV28
ASSPVVVTYEQY
>.|TRBJ1-5|TRBV6-5
ASKAGQGSNQPQH